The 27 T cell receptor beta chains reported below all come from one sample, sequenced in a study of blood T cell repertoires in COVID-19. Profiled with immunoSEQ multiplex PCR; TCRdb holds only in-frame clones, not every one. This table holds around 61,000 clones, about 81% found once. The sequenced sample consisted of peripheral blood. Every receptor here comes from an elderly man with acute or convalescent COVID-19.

The CDR3 region is CASSEQASETQYF. The CDR3 nucleotides read TGCGCCAGCAGCGAACAGGCGTCGGAGACCCAGTACTTC. The V gene is TRBV5-1, the J gene TRBJ2-5; D is perhaps TRBD1 (5 bases). The CDR3 has 13 amino acids. Germline V gives CDR1 SGHRS, CDR2 YFSETQ. With 4 bases removed from V and 5 bases from J, the gap between germline ends came to 12 bases.

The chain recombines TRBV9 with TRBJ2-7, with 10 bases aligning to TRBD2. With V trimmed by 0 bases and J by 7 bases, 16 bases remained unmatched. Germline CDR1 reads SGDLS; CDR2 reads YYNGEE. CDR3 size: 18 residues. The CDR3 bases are TGTGCCAGCAGCGTAGCTACGGGACCATCTAGCGGGAGCGGTGAGCAGTACTTC. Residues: CASSVATGPSSGSGEQYF.

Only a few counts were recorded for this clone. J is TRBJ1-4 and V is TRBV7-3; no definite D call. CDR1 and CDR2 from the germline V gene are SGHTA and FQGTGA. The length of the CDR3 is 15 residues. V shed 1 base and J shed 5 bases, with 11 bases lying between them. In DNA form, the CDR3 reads TGTGCCAGCAGCTTAAGAGGAGGATCAAATGAAAAACTGTTTTTT. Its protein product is CASSLRGGSNEKLFF. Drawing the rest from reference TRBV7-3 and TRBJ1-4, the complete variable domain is GAGVSQTPSNKVTEKGKYVELRCDPISGHTALYWYRQSLGQGPEFLIYFQGTGAADDSGLPNDRFFAVRPEGSVSTLKIQRTERGDSAVYLCASSLRGGSNEKLFFGSGTQLSVL.

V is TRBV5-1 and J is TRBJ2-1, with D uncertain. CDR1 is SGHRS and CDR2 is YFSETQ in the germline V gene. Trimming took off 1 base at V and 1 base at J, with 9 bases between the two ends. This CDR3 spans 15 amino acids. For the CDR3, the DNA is TGCGCCAGCAGCTTGCAGCCGAGGTCCTACAATGAGCAGTTCTTC. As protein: CASSLQPRSYNEQFF.

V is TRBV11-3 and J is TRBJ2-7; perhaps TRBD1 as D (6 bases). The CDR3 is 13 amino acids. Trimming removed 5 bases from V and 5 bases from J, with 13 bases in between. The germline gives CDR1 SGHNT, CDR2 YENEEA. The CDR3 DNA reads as TGTGCCAGCAGCACCAAGACAGGACACGAGCAGTACTTC. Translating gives CASSTKTGHEQYF.

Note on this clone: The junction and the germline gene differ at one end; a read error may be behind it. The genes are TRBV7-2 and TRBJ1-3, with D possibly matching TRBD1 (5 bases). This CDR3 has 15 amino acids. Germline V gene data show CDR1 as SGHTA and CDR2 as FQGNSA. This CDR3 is CASSLARVSGNTIYF. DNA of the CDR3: TGTGCCAGCAGCCTAGCCAGGGTTTCTGGAAACACCATATATTTT.

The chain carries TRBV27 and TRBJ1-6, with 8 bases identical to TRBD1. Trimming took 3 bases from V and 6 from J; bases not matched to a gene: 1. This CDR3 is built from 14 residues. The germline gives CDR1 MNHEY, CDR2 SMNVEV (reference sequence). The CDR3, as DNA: TGTGCCAGCAGTTTTGGACAGGGTAATTCACCCCTCCACTTT. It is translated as CASSFGQGNSPLHF.

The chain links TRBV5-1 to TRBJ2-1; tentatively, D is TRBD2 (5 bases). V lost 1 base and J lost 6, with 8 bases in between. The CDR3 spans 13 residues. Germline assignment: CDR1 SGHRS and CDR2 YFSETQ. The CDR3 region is CASSLTSINEQFF. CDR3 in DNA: TGCGCCAGCAGCTTGACTAGTATCAATGAGCAGTTCTTC.

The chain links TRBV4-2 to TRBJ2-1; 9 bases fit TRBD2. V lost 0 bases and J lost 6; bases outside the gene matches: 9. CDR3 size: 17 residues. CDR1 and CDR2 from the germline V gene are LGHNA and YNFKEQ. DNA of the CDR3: TGTGCCAGCAGCCAAGAATGGGCGGGAGGGAGCTCCAATGAGCAGTTCTTC. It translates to CASSQEWAGGSSNEQFF.

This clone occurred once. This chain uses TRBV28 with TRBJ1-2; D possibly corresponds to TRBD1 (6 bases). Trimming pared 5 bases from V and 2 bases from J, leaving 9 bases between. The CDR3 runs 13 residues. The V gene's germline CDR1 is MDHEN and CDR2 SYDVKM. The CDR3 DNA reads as TGTGCCAGCAGTCCAGGGGTCAACTATGGCTACACCTTC. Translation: CASSPGVNYGYTF.

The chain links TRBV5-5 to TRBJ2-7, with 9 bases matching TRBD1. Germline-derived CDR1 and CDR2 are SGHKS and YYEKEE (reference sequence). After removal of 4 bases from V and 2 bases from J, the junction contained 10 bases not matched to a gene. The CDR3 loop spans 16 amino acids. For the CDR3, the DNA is TGTGCCAGCAGCATGGGGTGGGACAGGGCAACCTACGAGCAGTACTTC. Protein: CASSMGWDRATYEQYF.

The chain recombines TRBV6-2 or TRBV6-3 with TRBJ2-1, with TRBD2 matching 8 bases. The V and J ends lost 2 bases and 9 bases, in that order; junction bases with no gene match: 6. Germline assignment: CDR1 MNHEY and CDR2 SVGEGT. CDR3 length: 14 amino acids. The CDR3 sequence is CASSYTGGRAEQFF. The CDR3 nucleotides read TGTGCCAGCAGTTACACGGGGGGGCGCGCTGAGCAGTTCTTC.

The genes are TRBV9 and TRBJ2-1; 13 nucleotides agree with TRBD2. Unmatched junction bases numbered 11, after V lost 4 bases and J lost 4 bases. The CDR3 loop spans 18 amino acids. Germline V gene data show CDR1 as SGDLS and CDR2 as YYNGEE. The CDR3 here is CASSTKTTSGRRYNEQFF. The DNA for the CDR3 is TGTGCCAGCAGCACCAAGACGACTAGCGGGAGGCGTTACAATGAGCAGTTCTTC.

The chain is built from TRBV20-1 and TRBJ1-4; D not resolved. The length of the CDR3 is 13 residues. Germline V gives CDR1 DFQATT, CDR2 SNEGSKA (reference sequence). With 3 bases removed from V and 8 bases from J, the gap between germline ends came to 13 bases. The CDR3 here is CSASAPIEEKLFF. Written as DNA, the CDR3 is TGCAGTGCTAGTGCCCCGATCGAGGAAAAACTGTTTTTT.

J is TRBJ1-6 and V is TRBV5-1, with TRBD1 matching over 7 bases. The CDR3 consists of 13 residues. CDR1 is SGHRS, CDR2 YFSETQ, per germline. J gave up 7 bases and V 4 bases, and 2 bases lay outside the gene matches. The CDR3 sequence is CASSPGGNSPLHF. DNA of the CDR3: TGCGCCAGCAGCCCAGGGGGGAATTCACCCCTCCACTTT. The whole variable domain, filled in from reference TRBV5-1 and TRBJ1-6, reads KAGVTQTPRYLIKTRGQQVTLSCSPISGHRSVSWYQQTPGQGLQFLFEYFSETQRNKGNFPGRFSGRQFSNSRSEMNVSTLELGDSALYLCASSPGGNSPLHFGNGTRLTVT.

The CDR3 loop reads CASSSGTSGDNEQFF. CDR3 nucleotides: TGTGCCAGCAGCTCCGGGACTAGCGGGGACAATGAGCAGTTCTTC. The rearrangement joins TRBV5-6 to TRBJ2-1, with TRBD2 matching over 13 bases. The germline V gene encodes CDR1 SGHDT and CDR2 YYEEEE. The CDR3 loop spans 15 amino acids. V lost 3 bases and J lost 5; bases outside the gene matches: 2.

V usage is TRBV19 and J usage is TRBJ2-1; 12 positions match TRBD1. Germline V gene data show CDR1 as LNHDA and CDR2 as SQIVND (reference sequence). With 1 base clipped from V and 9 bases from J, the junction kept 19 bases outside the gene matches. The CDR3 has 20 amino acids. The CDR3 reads CASSIGGRDRGRSRNTEQFF. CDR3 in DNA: TGTGCCAGTAGTATAGGGGGCCGGGACAGGGGGCGTTCGAGGAATACTGAGCAGTTCTTC.

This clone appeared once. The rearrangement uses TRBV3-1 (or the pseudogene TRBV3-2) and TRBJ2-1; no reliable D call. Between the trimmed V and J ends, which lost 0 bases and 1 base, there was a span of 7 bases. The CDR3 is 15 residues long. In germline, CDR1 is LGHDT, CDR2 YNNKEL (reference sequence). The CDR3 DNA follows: TGTGCCAGCAGCCAAGATGGCGGTTCCTACAATGAGCAGTTCTTC. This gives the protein CASSQDGGSYNEQFF.

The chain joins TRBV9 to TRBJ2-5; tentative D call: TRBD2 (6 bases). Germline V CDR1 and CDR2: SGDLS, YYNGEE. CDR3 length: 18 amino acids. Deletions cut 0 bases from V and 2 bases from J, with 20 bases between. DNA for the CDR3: TGTGCCAGCAGCGTAGACGGTCGGAGGGGCAGGATACAAGAGACCCAGTACTTC. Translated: CASSVDGRRGRIQETQYF.

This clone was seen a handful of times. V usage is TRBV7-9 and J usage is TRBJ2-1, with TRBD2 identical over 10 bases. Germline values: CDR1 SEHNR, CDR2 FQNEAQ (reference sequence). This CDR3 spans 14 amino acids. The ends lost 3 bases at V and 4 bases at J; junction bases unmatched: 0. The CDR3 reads CASSLGLAYNEQFF. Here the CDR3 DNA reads TGTGCCAGCAGCTTGGGACTAGCGTACAATGAGCAGTTCTTC.

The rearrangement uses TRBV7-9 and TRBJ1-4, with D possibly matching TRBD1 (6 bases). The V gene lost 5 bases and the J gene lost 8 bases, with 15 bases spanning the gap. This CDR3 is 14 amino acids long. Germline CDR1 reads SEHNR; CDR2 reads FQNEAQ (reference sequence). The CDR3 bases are TGTGCCAGCAGCCCTGGACCTGGGACAGAAAAACTGTTTTTT. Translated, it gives CASSPGPGTEKLFF.

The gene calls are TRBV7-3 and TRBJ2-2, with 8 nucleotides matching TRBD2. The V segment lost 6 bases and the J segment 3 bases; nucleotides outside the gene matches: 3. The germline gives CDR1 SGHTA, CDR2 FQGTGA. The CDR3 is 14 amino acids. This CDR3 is CASRRSGDTGELFF. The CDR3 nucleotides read TGTGCCAGCAGACGTAGCGGGGACACCGGGGAGCTGTTTTTT. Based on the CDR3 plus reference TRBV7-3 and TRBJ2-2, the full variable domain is GAGVSQTPSNKVTEKGKYVELRCDPISGHTALYWYRQSLGQGPEFLIYFQGTGAADDSGLPNDRFFAVRPEGSVSTLKIQRTERGDSAVYLCASRRSGDTGELFFGEGSRLTVL.

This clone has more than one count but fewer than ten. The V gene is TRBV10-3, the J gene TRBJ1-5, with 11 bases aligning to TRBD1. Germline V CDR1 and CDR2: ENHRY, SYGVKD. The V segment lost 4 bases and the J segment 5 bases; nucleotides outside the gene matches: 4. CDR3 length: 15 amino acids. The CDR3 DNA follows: TGTGCCATCAGTGTCGGGGACAGGGGGGATCAGCCCCAGCATTTT. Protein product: CAISVGDRGDQPQHF.

CDR3 sequence reads: CASSPPGFASDDGYTF. The CDR3 DNA sequence: TGTGCCAGCAGTCCCCCGGGATTCGCCTCTGATGATGGCTACACCTTC. The gene calls are TRBV28 and TRBJ1-2; D unresolved. Germline CDR1 and CDR2: MDHEN and SYDVKM. V was shortened by 5 bases and J by 6 bases, with 22 bases between the two germline ends. The CDR3 is 16 amino acids.

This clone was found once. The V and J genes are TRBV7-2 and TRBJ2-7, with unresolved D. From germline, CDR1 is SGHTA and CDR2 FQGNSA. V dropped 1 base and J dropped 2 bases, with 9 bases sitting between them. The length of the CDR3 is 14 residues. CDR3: CASSLVPETYEQYF. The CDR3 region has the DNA TGTGCCAGCAGCTTAGTACCCGAGACCTACGAGCAGTACTTC.

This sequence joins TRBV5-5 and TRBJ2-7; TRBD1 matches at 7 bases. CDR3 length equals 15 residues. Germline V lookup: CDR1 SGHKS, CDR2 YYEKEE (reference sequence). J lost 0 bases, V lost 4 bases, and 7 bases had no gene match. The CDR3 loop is CASSAGTAISYEQYF. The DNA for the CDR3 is TGTGCCAGCAGCGCCGGGACAGCGATCTCCTACGAGCAGTACTTC.

The CDR3 DNA follows: TGTGCCAGCAGTCGACGAGGACAGGGCTGGGAGACCCAGTACTTC. It codes for CASSRRGQGWETQYF. This sequence joins TRBV6-2 or TRBV6-3 and TRBJ2-5, with 8 bases matching TRBD1. With 5 bases clipped from V and 5 bases from J, the junction kept 10 bases outside the gene matches. The CDR3 is 15 residues long. From germline, CDR1 is MNHEY and CDR2 SVGEGT.